This T cell receptor (beta chain) was profiled in a study of cytomegalovirus exposure and HLA in healthy donors. Study-wide results and limits: One later analysis, an examination of the 100 to 150 validation repertoires, found that first-cohort TCR clusters tended to co-occur in them.

This clone occurred once. Its antigen is still unknown. V shed 8 bases, J shed 8 bases, and the junction held 12 bases outside the gene matches. Germline assignment: CDR1 MDHEN and CDR2 SYDVKM. The CDR3 is 15 amino acids. The data were produced by immunoSEQ multiplex PCR, yet TCRdb's version contains in-frame clones alone and is incomplete. This sample has around 250,000 clones, with nearly 90% found just once. The TCR sequence derives from a woman between 18 and 29 years old in good health and CMV-seronegative. The sample consisted of PBMCs. The rearrangement links TRBV28 to TRBJ2-4, with 10 bases aligning to TRBD1. The CDR3 loop is CASLRSGTGVDIQYF. The CDR3 region has the DNA TGTGCCAGCTTGCGTTCTGGGACAGGGGTCGACATTCAGTACTTC.